These 18 T cell receptor beta chains were sequenced from one sample in a study of blood T cell repertoires in COVID-19. TCRdb's copy holds only in-frame clones and misses some; the assay was immunoSEQ multiplex PCR. The sample holds 150,000 to 250,000 clones, roughly 82% seen once. Material for sequencing was PBMCs or T cells enriched from blood (not recorded which). Source of these receptors: a man aged 35 to 55 who had recovered from COVID-19.

V and J are TRBV10-1 and TRBJ1-1; D not certain. The CDR3 totals 15 residues. V was shortened by 4 bases and J by 1 base, with 13 bases between the two germline ends. Germline CDR1 reads WNHNN; CDR2 reads SYGVQD (reference sequence). As DNA, the CDR3 is TGCGCCAGCAGTGCGAGTATCCTTGGGAACACTGAAGCTTTCTTT. Protein product: CASSASILGNTEAFF.

The chain employs TRBV3-1 (or the pseudogene TRBV3-2) and TRBJ2-5, with 7 bases fitting TRBD1. This CDR3 has 13 residues. Germline V gives CDR1 LGHDT, CDR2 YNNKEL (reference sequence). Losses at the gene ends were 4 bases for V and 5 bases for J; bases not matched to a gene: 4. The CDR3 nucleotides are TGTGCCAGCAGCCGAGAGGGGGCTGAGACCCAGTACTTC. Amino acid sequence: CASSREGAETQYF.

This chain joins TRBV4-3 and TRBJ2-3; 15 positions match TRBD2. Germline CDR1 LGHNA, CDR2 YSLEER. This CDR3 is built from 19 residues. Unmatched junction bases numbered 10, after V lost 0 bases and J lost 6 bases. CDR3 nucleotide sequence: TGCGCCAGCAGCCAAGAACCGGGACTAGCGGGAGGATTTACGGATACGCAGTATTTT. It specifies CASSQEPGLAGGFTDTQYF.

CDR3 loop: CASTKDRENYGYTF. The CDR3 DNA is TGTGCCAGCACCAAAGACAGGGAAAACTATGGCTACACCTTC. This chain links TRBV7-9 with TRBJ1-2, with 7 bases identical to TRBD1. This CDR3 comprises 14 residues. From germline, CDR1 is SEHNR and CDR2 FQNEAQ (reference sequence). With V trimmed by 7 bases and J by 2 bases, 7 bases remained unmatched.

The rearrangement joins TRBV28 to TRBJ2-7; D remains unclear. This CDR3 contains 15 residues. Germline CDR1 reads MDHEN; CDR2 reads SYDVKM. The V and J ends lost 5 bases and 0 bases respectively, with 14 bases between them. CDR3 bases: TGTGCCAGCAGTAGTCCGCGGCTGTACTCCTACGAGCAGTACGTC. Protein product: CASSSPRLYSYEQYV.

This clone was counted a few times. The rearrangement joins TRBV7-9 to TRBJ1-5; D possibly corresponds to TRBD1 (5 bases). The CDR3 totals 15 residues. Trimming cost V 4 bases and J 5 bases, with 15 bases left between them. Germline values: CDR1 SEHNR, CDR2 FQNEAQ (reference sequence). The CDR3 region is CASSSARGVDQPQHF. The CDR3 DNA sequence: TGTGCCAGCAGCTCCGCTCGGGGGGTCGATCAGCCCCAGCATTTT.

The V and J genes are TRBV7-3 and TRBJ2-7, with a tentative D call TRBD1 (5 bases). The V end lost 5 bases, the J end lost 3 bases, and 17 bases lay between the germline ends. The germline gives CDR1 SGHTA, CDR2 FQGTGA. The CDR3 loop spans 15 amino acids. The CDR3 region is CASSLTTEPIYEQYF. CDR3 nucleotides: TGTGCCAGCAGCCTCACGACAGAGCCGATCTACGAGCAGTACTTC.

The chain uses TRBV27 and TRBJ2-5, with TRBD2 as a possible D gene (7 bases). Trimming stripped 3 bases from V and 4 bases from J, with 12 bases between. CDR1 is MNHEY, CDR2 SMNVEV, per germline (reference sequence). The CDR3 has 14 amino acids. CDR3 sequence reads: CASSFLGGRETQYF. The DNA for the CDR3 is TGTGCCAGCAGTTTTCTGGGGGGGCGAGAGACCCAGTACTTC.

The rearrangement uses TRBV7-2 and TRBJ2-3; possibly TRBD1 for D (5 bases). This CDR3 comprises 15 residues. Trimming stripped 1 base from V and 2 bases from J, with 10 bases between. Germline V gives CDR1 SGHTA, CDR2 FQGNSA. This CDR3 is CASSLVVRDTDTQYF. DNA for the CDR3: TGTGCCAGCAGCTTAGTGGTCAGGGACACAGATACGCAGTATTTT.

The table lists this clone with a count of one. CDR3 residues: CASSKGGALGEKLFF. The CDR3 bases are TGTGCCAGCAGCAAAGGGGGGGCTTTAGGTGAAAAACTGTTTTTT. The rearrangement links TRBV7-8 to TRBJ1-4; tentatively, D is TRBD1 (6 bases). Germline V gene lookup returns CDR1 SGHVS and CDR2 FQNEAQ. V dropped 5 bases and J dropped 7 bases, with 17 bases sitting between them. The CDR3 length is 15 residues.

The chain combines TRBV6-5 with TRBJ2-3, with 12 bases fitting TRBD2. The CDR3 is made up of 16 amino acids. CDR1 is MNHEY and CDR2 is SVGAGI in the germline V gene. V lost 3 bases, J lost 6 bases, and 7 bases stayed unmatched. The CDR3 loop reads CASSYRRLAGGDTQYF. The CDR3 DNA reads as TGTGCCAGCAGTTATAGGAGGCTAGCGGGAGGGGATACGCAGTATTTT.

V is TRBV13 and J is TRBJ2-7, with TRBD1 matching 7 bases. CDR3 length: 15 residues. CDR1 PRHDT and CDR2 FYEKMQ come from the germline V gene (reference sequence). The V segment lost 0 bases and the J segment 6 bases; nucleotides outside the gene matches: 8. DNA of the CDR3: TGTGCCAGCAGCTTAGGCATGGGACAGAGTCGCGAGCAGTACGTC. It codes for CASSLGMGQSREQYV.

V gene TRBV3-1 (or the pseudogene TRBV3-2) combines with J gene TRBJ2-5; D not resolved. CDR3 length: 18 amino acids. Germline V gene lookup returns CDR1 LGHDT and CDR2 YNNKEL (reference sequence). The germline V and J ends were trimmed by 2 bases and 6 bases, with 25 bases remaining between them. The CDR3 DNA reads as TGTGCCAGCAGCCAATACTCTAGGATACAAATAACAAAGAAGACCCAGTACTTC. Amino acids: CASSQYSRIQITKKTQYF.

The V gene is TRBV28, the J gene TRBJ2-3; D may be TRBD2 (5 bases). Germline lookup yields CDR1 MDHEN and CDR2 SYDVKM. This CDR3 spans 14 amino acids. V shed 10 bases and J shed 0 bases, with 14 bases lying between them. CDR3 coding DNA: TGTGCCACGACCCCCCGCGGGAGCACAGATACGCAGTATTTT. Protein product: CATTPRGSTDTQYF.

A single count supports this clone. V gene TRBV19 combines with J gene TRBJ2-7; 7 nucleotides line up with TRBD2. V shed 3 bases, J shed 3 bases, and the junction held 5 bases outside the gene matches. This CDR3 comprises 14 residues. Per germline, CDR1 LNHDA and CDR2 SQIVND (reference sequence). CDR3 sequence (DNA): TGTGCCAGTAGTATTTTTGAGCGGGGCTACGAGCAGTACTTC. It is translated as CASSIFERGYEQYF.

This chain links TRBV3-1 (or the pseudogene TRBV3-2) with TRBJ1-3; D is ambiguous. Germline V gives CDR1 LGHDT, CDR2 YNNKEL (reference sequence). Trimming pared 6 bases from V and 0 bases from J, leaving 9 bases between. This CDR3 has 14 amino acids. In DNA, the CDR3 is TGTGCCAGCAGTCCCGGGAGCTCTGGAAACACCATATATTTT. It encodes CASSPGSSGNTIYF.

The V gene is TRBV9, the J gene TRBJ1-1; TRBD1 matches at 7 bases. V was pared by 0 bases and J by 3 bases, with 8 bases of the junction left unmatched. Germline V lookup: CDR1 SGDLS, CDR2 YYNGEE. This CDR3 region has 16 residues. Written as DNA, the CDR3 is TGTGCCAGCAGCGTAGTGCCCTTACAGGGGTACACTGAAGCTTTCTTT. As protein: CASSVVPLQGYTEAFF.

V is TRBV27 and J is TRBJ2-5; 13 bases are shared with TRBD2. CDR3 length: 16 amino acids. From germline, CDR1 is MNHEY and CDR2 SMNVEV (reference sequence). Trimming removed 4 bases from V and 4 bases from J; junction bases left unmatched: 6. The CDR3 reads CASSSGTSGTSETQYF. The CDR3 bases are TGTGCCAGCAGTTCCGGGACTAGCGGGACGTCAGAGACCCAGTACTTC.